This T cell receptor beta chain was observed in a study of blood T cell repertoires in COVID-19. CDR1 and CDR2 from the germline V gene are KGHSH and LQKENI. V lost 6 bases to trimming and J lost 3 bases, with 9 bases between them. The CDR3 sequence is 12 residues long. Original data processing: Estimation of nucleated cell counts relied on the amplification of reference gene primers. The method was immunoSEQ multiplex PCR; TCRdb's version includes in-frame clones alone and lacks a portion of them. V, J and clone size were drawn from that table, and D and trimming were deduced from the DNA. The sample includes roughly 480,000 clones, 89% of them seen just once.

The TCR originated in a young man with COVID-19, enrolled during active disease. The sequenced sample consisted of peripheral blood. This sequence joins TRBV18 and TRBJ2-7; D might be TRBD2 (5 bases). The CDR3 spells CASSPEGYEQYF. CDR3 nucleotide sequence: TGTGCCAGCTCCCCAGAGGGCTACGAGCAGTACTTC.